The rows below give T cell receptor beta chains drawn from one sample of a study of blood T cell repertoires in COVID-19. Here immunoSEQ multiplex PCR was the method, and the copy in TCRdb shows in-frame clones only, minus some. The table shows 100,000 to 150,000 clones, with around 77% occurring only once. Material: peripheral blood. These TCRs come from a man in his fifties or sixties with active or convalescent COVID-19. Each CDR3 is given with its conserved first and last residue. D genes are given only for firm matches. Clone sizes are given selectively: once, few, many, or a class where the clone is expanded.

J gene: TRBJ1-6; clone size: .; V gene: TRBV4-3; D gene: TRBD1; CDR3 protein: CASSRQSRGDSPLHF; CDR3 DNA: TGCGCCAGCAGCCGACAGAGCAGGGGGGACTCACCCCTCCACTTT
J gene: TRBJ1-5; clone size: medium-sized; V gene: TRBV30; D gene: .; CDR3 protein: CAWSGGDSNQPQHF; CDR3 DNA: TGTGCCTGGAGTGGGGGGGATAGCAATCAGCCCCAGCATTTT
J gene: TRBJ1-2; clone size: .; V gene: TRBV28; D gene: TRBD1; CDR3 protein: CASSFTGGRYGYTF; CDR3 DNA: TGTGCCAGCAGTTTCACAGGGGGTAGATATGGCTACACCTTC
J gene: TRBJ2-5; clone size: .; V gene: TRBV10-3; D gene: .; CDR3 protein: CAISESTGSGRETQYF; CDR3 DNA: TGTGCCATCAGTGAGTCGACAGGTTCTGGGAGAGAGACCCAGTACTTC
J gene: TRBJ2-7; clone size: many; V gene: TRBV2; D gene: TRBD1; CDR3 protein: CASSGDRGSGYEQYF; CDR3 DNA: TGTGCCAGCAGCGGGGACAGGGGAAGTGGGTACGAGCAGTACTTC
J gene: TRBJ2-4; clone size: .; V gene: TRBV5-4; D gene: TRBD1; CDR3 protein: CASSSRDRWNIQYF; CDR3 DNA: TGTGCCAGCAGCTCCCGGGACAGATGGAACATTCAGTACTTC
J gene: TRBJ2-2; clone size: .; V gene: TRBV18; D gene: .; CDR3 protein: CASSRSGGGHTGELFF; CDR3 DNA: TGTGCCAGCTCACGAAGTGGGGGAGGACACACCGGGGAGCTGTTTTTT
J gene: TRBJ2-7; clone size: few; V gene: TRBV5-1; D gene: TRBD1; CDR3 protein: CASSLGTVPYEQYF; CDR3 DNA: TGCGCCAGCAGCCTGGGGACAGTCCCCTACGAGCAGTACTTC
J gene: TRBJ1-1; clone size: .; V gene: TRBV27; D gene: .; CDR3 protein: CASSLYRGTEAFF; CDR3 DNA: TGTGCCAGCAGTTTATACCGCGGCACTGAAGCTTTCTTT
J gene: TRBJ2-2; clone size: .; V gene: TRBV6-5; D gene: .; CDR3 protein: CASSYEADDTGELFF; CDR3 DNA: TGTGCCAGCAGTTACGAGGCAGATGACACCGGGGAGCTGTTTTTT
J gene: TRBJ1-2; clone size: .; V gene: TRBV10-3; D gene: .; CDR3 protein: CAISSEARVSVGYTF; CDR3 DNA: TGTGCCATCAGTTCCGAGGCCAGGGTCTCGGTGGGCTACACCTTC
J gene: TRBJ1-5; clone size: .; V gene: TRBV18; D gene: TRBD1; CDR3 protein: CASSFDRGANQPQHF; CDR3 DNA: TGTGCCAGCTCATTTGACAGGGGAGCAAATCAGCCCCAGCATTTT
J gene: TRBJ1-2; clone size: .; V gene: TRBV5-1; D gene: TRBD1; CDR3 protein: CASSAEWTGGLRGYTF; CDR3 DNA: TGCGCCAGCAGCGCAGAATGGACAGGGGGCTTACGTGGCTACACCTTC
J gene: TRBJ2-5; clone size: .; V gene: TRBV7-8; D gene: .; CDR3 protein: CASSLNKIQETQYF; CDR3 DNA: TGTGCCAGCAGCTTGAACAAAATCCAAGAGACCCAGTACTTC
J gene: TRBJ2-5; clone size: .; V gene: TRBV11-2; D gene: .; CDR3 protein: CASSPSAEETQYF; CDR3 DNA: TGTGCCAGCAGCCCTAGCGCTGAAGAGACCCAGTACTTC
J gene: TRBJ2-7; clone size: .; V gene: TRBV5-1; D gene: .; CDR3 protein: CASTRPPSYEQYF; CDR3 DNA: TGCGCCAGCACCCGGCCTCCTAGCTACGAGCAGTACTTC
J gene: TRBJ1-5; clone size: few; V gene: TRBV19; D gene: .; CDR3 protein: CASTETQGKQPQHF; CDR3 DNA: TGTGCCAGTACCGAAACTCAGGGGAAGCAGCCCCAGCATTTT
J gene: TRBJ1-1; clone size: .; V gene: TRBV5-1; D gene: .; CDR3 protein: CASKGGTANTEAFF; CDR3 DNA: TGCGCCAGCAAAGGGGGAACGGCGAACACTGAAGCTTTCTTT
J gene: TRBJ1-6; clone size: .; V gene: TRBV13; D gene: TRBD1; CDR3 protein: CASSRTGLNSPLHF; CDR3 DNA: TGTGCCAGCAGCCGGACAGGCCTAAATTCACCCCTCCACTTT
J gene: TRBJ2-7; clone size: once; V gene: TRBV21-1; D gene: .; CDR3 protein: CASSDGGDSYRHSYEQYF; CDR3 DNA: TGTGCCAGCAGCGACGGGGGGGACTCCTATCGTCATTCCTACGAGCAGTACTTC
J gene: TRBJ2-2; clone size: .; V gene: TRBV25-1; D gene: .; CDR3 protein: CASSDSPQGTGELFF; CDR3 DNA: TGTGCCAGCAGTGATTCTCCACAGGGCACCGGGGAGCTGTTTTTT